This T cell receptor (beta chain) originates from a study of blood T cell repertoires in COVID-19. TCRdb's copy holds only in-frame clones and misses some; the assay was immunoSEQ multiplex PCR. The top ten hold 16% of the sample, which has 95,000 to 150,000 clones, about 82% seen once. V was pared by 3 bases and J by 5 bases, with 10 bases of the junction left unmatched. This CDR3 is built from 17 residues. CDR1 SGHRS and CDR2 YFSETQ come from the germline V gene. This rearrangement joins TRBV5-1 to TRBJ2-1, with TRBD2 matching over 11 bases. The sequence was obtained from a man in his sixties with active or convalescent COVID-19. The material sequenced was peripheral blood. The DNA for the CDR3 is TGCGCCAGCAGCTCCTCCATAGCGGGAGGGGCCCACAATGAGCAGTTCTTC. As protein: CASSSSIAGGAHNEQFF. Full variable domain (remainder filled in from reference TRBV5-1 and TRBJ2-1): KAGVTQTPRYLIKTRGQQVTLSCSPISGHRSVSWYQQTPGQGLQFLFEYFSETQRNKGNFPGRFSGRQFSNSRSEMNVSTLELGDSALYLCASSSSIAGGAHNEQFFGPGTRLTVL.